Detailed here is one T cell receptor beta chain. The UMIs contained a 6-nucleotide sample barcode. They were added by template switching during cDNA synthesis. TCRdb reprocessed the 5' RACE reads and stores each CDR3 protein as one record, lacking DNA. Its listing shows just over 300,000 distinct CDR3 sequences. These data originate in a study of monozygotic twins with inflammatory bowel disease. The CDR3 runs 16 residues. The total RNA came straight from whole blood, and T cells were not sorted beforehand. This receptor was obtained from a human donor with ulcerative colitis or Crohn's disease, or a healthy co-twin of an affected twin (not recorded which). This chain joins TRBV12-3 or TRBV12-4 and TRBJ2-5; as DNA is missing, the TRBD2 call by TCRdb cannot be tested. Sequencing used blood. The CDR3: CASSSRAGVYLETQYF.